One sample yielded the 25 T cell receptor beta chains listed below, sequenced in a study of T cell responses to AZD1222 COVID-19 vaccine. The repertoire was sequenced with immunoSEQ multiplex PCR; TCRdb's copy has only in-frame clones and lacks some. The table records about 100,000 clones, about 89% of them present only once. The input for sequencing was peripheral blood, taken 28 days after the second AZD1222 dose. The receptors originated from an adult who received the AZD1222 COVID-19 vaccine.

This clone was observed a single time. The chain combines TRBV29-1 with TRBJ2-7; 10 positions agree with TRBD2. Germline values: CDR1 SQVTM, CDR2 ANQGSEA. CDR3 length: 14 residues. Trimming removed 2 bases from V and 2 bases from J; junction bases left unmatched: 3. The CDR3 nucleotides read TGCAGCGTTGAAATAGCGGGGGGCCCCTACGAGCAGTACTTC. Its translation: CSVEIAGGPYEQYF.

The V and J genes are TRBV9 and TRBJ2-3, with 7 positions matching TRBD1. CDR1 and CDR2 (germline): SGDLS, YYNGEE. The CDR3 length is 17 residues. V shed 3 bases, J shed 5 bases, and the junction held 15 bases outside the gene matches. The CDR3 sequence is CASSAQTGPNLGDTQYF. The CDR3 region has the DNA TGTGCCAGCAGCGCACAGACAGGGCCCAACTTAGGAGATACGCAGTATTTT.

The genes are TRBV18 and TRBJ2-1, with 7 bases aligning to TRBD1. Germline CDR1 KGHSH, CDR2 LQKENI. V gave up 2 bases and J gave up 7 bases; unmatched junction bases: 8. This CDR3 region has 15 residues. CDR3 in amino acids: CASSPDRDRSNEQFF. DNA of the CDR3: TGTGCCAGCTCACCAGACAGGGATAGGTCGAATGAGCAGTTCTTC.

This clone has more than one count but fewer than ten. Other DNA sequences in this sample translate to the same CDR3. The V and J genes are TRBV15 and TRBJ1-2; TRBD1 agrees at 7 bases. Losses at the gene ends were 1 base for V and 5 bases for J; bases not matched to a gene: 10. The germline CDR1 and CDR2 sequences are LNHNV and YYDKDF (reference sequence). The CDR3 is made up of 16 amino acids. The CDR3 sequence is CATSRGATGFFYGYTF. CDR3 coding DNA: TGTGCCACCAGCAGAGGGGCGACAGGGTTTTTTTATGGCTACACCTTC.

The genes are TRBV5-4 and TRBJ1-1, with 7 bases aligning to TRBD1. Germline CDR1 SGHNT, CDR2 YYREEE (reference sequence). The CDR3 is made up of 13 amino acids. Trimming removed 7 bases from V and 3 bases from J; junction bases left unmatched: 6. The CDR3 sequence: CASGRQGYTEAFF. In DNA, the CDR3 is TGTGCCAGCGGCCGACAGGGCTACACTGAAGCTTTCTTT.

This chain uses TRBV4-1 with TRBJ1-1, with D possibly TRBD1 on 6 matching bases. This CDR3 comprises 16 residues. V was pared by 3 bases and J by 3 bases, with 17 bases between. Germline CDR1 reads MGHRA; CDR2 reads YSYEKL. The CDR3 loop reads CASSQGAEGLDTEAFF. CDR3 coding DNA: TGCGCCAGCAGCCAGGGGGCGGAAGGGCTAGACACTGAAGCTTTCTTT.

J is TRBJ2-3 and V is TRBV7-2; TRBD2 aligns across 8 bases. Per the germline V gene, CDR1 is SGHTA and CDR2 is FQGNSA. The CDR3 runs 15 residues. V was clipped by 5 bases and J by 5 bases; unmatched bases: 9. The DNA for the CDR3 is TGTGCCAGCAGCCAAACCGGGACTAGACGAGATACGCAGTATTTT. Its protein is CASSQTGTRRDTQYF.

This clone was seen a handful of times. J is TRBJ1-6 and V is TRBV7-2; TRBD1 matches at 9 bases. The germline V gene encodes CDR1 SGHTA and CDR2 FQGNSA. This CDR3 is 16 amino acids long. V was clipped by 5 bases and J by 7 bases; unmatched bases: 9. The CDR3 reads CASSPRFDRGNSPLHF. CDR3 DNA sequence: TGTGCCAGCAGCCCTAGATTCGACAGGGGGAATTCACCCCTCCACTTT. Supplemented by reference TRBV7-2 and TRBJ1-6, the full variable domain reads GAGVSQSPSNKVTEKGKDVELRCDPISGHTALYWYRQSLGQGLEFLIYFQGNSAPDKSGLPSDRFSAERTGGSVSTLTIQRTQQEDSAVYLCASSPRFDRGNSPLHFGNGTRLTVT.

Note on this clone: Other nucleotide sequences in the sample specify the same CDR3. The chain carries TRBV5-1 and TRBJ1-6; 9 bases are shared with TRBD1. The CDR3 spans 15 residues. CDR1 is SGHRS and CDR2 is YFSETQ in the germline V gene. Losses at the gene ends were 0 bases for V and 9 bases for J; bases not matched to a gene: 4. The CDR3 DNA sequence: TGCGCCAGCAGCTTGGGAGGACAGGGGCGTTCACCCCTCCACTTT. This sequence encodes CASSLGGQGRSPLHF.

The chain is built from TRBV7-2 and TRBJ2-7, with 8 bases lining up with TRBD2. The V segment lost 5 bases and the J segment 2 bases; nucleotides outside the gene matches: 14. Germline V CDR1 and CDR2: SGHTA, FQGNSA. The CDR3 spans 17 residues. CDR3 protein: CASSTSGLAGLPYEQYF. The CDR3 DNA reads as TGTGCCAGCAGCACTAGTGGTCTAGCGGGCCTCCCCTACGAGCAGTACTTC.

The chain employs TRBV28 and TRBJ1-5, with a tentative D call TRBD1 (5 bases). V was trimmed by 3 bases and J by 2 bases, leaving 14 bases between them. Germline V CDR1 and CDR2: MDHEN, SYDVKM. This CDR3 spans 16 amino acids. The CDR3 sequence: CASSLGQGVGNQPQHF. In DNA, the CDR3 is TGTGCCAGCAGTTTGGGGCAGGGTGTAGGCAATCAGCCCCAGCATTTT.

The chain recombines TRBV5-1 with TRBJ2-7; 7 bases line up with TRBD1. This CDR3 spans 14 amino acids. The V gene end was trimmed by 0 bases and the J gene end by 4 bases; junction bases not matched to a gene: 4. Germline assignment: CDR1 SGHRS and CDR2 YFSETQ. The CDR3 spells CASSLGTGPYEQYF. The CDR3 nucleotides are TGCGCCAGCAGCTTGGGGACAGGACCTTACGAGCAGTACTTC.

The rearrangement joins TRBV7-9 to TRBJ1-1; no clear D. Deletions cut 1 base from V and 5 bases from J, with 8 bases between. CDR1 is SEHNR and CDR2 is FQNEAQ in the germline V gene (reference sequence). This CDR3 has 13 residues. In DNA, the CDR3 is TGTGCCAGCAGCTTAGTAGGGAATACTGAAGCTTTCTTT. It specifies CASSLVGNTEAFF.

The CDR3 DNA reads TGTGCCAGCAGTGGGCCTGCCGGGGAGACCCAGTACTTC. This codes for CASSGPAGETQYF. This chain links TRBV2 with TRBJ2-5; D is unclear. V lost 4 bases to trimming and J lost 5 bases, with 11 bases between them. The CDR3 spans 13 residues. Per the germline V gene, CDR1 is SNHLY and CDR2 is FYNNEI.

In DNA form, the CDR3 reads TGTGCCAGTAGTATACGATTCTCGGCTGAGTCATGGTACGAGCAGTACTTC. Translation gives CASSIRFSAESWYEQYF. The chain employs TRBV19 and TRBJ2-7; D unresolved. This CDR3 has 17 residues. Germline V gene lookup returns CDR1 LNHDA and CDR2 SQIVND (reference sequence). V gave up 2 bases and J gave up 4 bases, with 21 bases separating them.

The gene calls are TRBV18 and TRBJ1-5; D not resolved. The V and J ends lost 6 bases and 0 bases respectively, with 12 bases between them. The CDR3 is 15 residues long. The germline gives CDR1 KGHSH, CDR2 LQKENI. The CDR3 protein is CASSPEAVSNQPQHF. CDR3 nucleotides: TGTGCCAGCTCCCCGGAAGCTGTTAGCAATCAGCCCCAGCATTTT.

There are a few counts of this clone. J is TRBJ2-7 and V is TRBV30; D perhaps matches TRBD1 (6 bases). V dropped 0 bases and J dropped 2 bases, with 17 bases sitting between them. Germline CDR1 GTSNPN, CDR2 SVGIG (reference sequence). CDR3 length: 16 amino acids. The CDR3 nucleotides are TGTGCCTGGAGTGTAAGTCCGGGACAAAGTGCCTACGAGCAGTACTTC. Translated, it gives CAWSVSPGQSAYEQYF.

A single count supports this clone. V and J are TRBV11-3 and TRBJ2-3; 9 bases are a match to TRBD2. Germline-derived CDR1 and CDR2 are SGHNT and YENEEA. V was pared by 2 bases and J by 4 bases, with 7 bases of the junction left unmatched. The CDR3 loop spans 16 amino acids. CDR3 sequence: CASSLRRGGRADTQYF. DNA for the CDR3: TGTGCCAGCAGCTTAAGGCGTGGCGGGAGGGCAGATACGCAGTATTTT.

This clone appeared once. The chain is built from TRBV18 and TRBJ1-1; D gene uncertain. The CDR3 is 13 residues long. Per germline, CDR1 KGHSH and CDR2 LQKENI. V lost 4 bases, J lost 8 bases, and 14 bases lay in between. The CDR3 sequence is CASSLQTGKEAFF. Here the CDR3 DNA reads TGTGCCAGCTCACTCCAGACGGGGAAGGAAGCTTTCTTT.

The CDR3 DNA reads as TGTGCTAGTGGTTTTGGGAGGGCAGATACGCAGTATTTT. Translating it yields CASGFGRADTQYF. The rearrangement uses TRBV12-5 and TRBJ2-3; 7 bases align to TRBD2. Germline CDR1 reads LGHNT; CDR2 reads FRNRAP. J gave up 4 bases and V 3 bases, and 1 base lay outside the gene matches. The CDR3 length is 13 residues.

The CDR3 sequence: CASSSSGELFF. Written as DNA, the CDR3 is TGTGCCAGCAGTTCTTCCGGGGAGCTGTTTTTT. The chain employs TRBV28 and TRBJ2-2, with unresolved D. Germline V gene lookup returns CDR1 MDHEN and CDR2 SYDVKM. The V end was cut by 4 bases, the J end by 6 bases, with 3 bases between. The CDR3 has 11 residues. Drawing the rest from reference TRBV28 and TRBJ2-2, the complete variable domain is DVKVTQSSRYLVKRTGEKVFLECVQDMDHENMFWYRQDPGLGLRLIYFSYDVKMKEKGDIPEGYSVSREKKERFSLILESASTNQTSMYLCASSSSGELFFGEGSRLTVL.

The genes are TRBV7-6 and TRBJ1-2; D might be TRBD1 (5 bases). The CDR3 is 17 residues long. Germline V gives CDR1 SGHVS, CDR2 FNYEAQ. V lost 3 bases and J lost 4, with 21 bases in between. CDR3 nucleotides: TGTGCCAGCAGCTTGACCCCCCCCGGGGGTACCCGCTATGGCTACACCTTC. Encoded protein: CASSLTPPGGTRYGYTF.

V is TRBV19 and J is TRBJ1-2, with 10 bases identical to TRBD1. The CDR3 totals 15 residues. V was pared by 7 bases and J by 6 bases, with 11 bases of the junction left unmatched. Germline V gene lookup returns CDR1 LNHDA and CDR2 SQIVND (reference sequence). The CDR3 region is CASTPTRDRGHGYTF. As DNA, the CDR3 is TGTGCCAGTACCCCCACCCGGGACAGGGGTCATGGCTACACCTTC.

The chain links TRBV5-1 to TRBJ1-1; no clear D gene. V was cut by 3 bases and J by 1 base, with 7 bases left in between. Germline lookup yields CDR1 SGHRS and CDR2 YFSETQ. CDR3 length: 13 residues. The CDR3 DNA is TGCGCCAGCAGCTCGACAACGAACACTGAAGCTTTCTTT. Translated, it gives CASSSTTNTEAFF. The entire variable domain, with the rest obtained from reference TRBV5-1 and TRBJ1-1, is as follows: KAGVTQTPRYLIKTRGQQVTLSCSPISGHRSVSWYQQTPGQGLQFLFEYFSETQRNKGNFPGRFSGRQFSNSRSEMNVSTLELGDSALYLCASSSTTNTEAFFGQGTRLTVV.

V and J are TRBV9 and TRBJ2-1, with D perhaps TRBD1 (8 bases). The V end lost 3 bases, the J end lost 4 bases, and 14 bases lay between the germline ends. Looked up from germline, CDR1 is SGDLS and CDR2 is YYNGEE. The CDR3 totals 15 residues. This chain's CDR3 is CASSADRGLYNEQFF. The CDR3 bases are TGTGCCAGCAGCGCCGACAGGGGACTATACAATGAGCAGTTCTTC.